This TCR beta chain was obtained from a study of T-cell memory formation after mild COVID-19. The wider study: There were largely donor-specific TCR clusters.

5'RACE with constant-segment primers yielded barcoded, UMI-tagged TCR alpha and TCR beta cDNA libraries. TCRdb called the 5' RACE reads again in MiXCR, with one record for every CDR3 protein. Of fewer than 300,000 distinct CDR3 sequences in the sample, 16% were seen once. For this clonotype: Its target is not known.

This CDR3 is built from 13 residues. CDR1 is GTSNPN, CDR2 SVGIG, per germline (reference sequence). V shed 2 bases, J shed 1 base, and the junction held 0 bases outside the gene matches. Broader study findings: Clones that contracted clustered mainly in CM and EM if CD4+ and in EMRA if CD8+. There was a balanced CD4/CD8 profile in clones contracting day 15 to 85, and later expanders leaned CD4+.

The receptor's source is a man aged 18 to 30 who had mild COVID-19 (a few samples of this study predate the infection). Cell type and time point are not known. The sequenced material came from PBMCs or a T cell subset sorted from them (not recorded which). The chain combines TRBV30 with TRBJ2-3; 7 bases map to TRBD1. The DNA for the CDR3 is TGTGCCTGGAGTCAGGGGGGCACAGATACGCAGTATTTT. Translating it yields CAWSQGGTDTQYF. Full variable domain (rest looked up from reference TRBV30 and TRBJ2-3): SQTIHQWPATLVQPVGSPLSLECTVEGTSNPNLYWYRQAAGRGLQLLFYSVGIGQISSEVPQNLSASRPQDRQFILSSKKLLLSDSGFYLCAWSQGGTDTQYFGPGTRLTVL.